This T cell receptor beta chain is drawn from a study of blood T cells in healthy people across ages. The study, taken as a whole, reports: Diversity of TCR beta correlated strongly with naive T cell percentage.

Concerning this clonotype: The antigen remains unidentified.

Together with a sample-barcoded 5' primer, a J-beta primer mix was included in a second PCR lasting roughly 6 to 12 cycles. Template switching added a 12-random-nucleotide identifier to every cDNA molecule. TCRdb re-analysed the 5' RACE reads in MiXCR, keeping a single row per CDR3 protein. The profile shows around 1.7 million distinct CDR3 sequences, 25% to 30% of them singletons. Staff drew roughly 10 milliliters of peripheral blood from each donor. Sequenced: blood. This clonotype was obtained from a woman aged 25 to 39 in good health.

CDR3 protein: CSARCLAGGIQRNEQFF. The CDR3, as DNA: TGCAGTGCTAGATGTCTAGCGGGAGGAATCCAACGCAATGAGCAGTTCTTC. The chain links TRBV20-1 to TRBJ2-1, with 11 bases fitting TRBD2. V lost 2 bases and J lost 6; bases outside the gene matches: 12. The CDR3 consists of 17 residues. Germline CDR1 is DFQATT and CDR2 is SNEGSKA (reference sequence).